This T cell receptor beta chain emerged from a study of cytomegalovirus exposure and HLA in healthy donors. Overall study findings and caveats: Reports indicated that the classifier achieved high specificity and sensitivity in diagnosing cytomegalovirus status. Most TCR sequences were rare, but some public TCRs occurred in many donors. Researchers counted 164 TCR beta chains as cytomegalovirus-associated.

To note about this clone: Its antigen remains unknown.

There are 15 residues in the CDR3. Germline V gene lookup returns CDR1 LGHNA and CDR2 YNFKEQ. V shed 4 bases and J 7 bases; nucleotides not matched to a gene: 9. The method was immunoSEQ multiplex PCR; TCRdb's version includes in-frame clones alone and lacks a portion of them. The data hold 120,000 or so clones, with more than 70% observed a single time. The TCR sequence derives from a woman under 40 in good health and CMV-seronegative. V gene TRBV4-2 combines with J gene TRBJ2-3; the match to TRBD2 covers 9 bases. The sample taken for sequencing was PBMCs. The CDR3: CASSPGGRGGNTQYF. CDR3 nucleotides: TGTGCCAGCAGCCCGGGAGGGCGGGGGGGAAATACGCAGTATTTT.